This entry lists 19 T cell receptor beta chains sequenced from one sample in a study of STAT3 mutations in large granular lymphocyte leukemia. The assay was immunoSEQ multiplex PCR, and TCRdb's table has in-frame clones only and misses some. The sample records 25,000 to 40,000 clones, around 85% being singletons. The study, taken as a whole, reports: In T-cell large granular lymphocyte leukemia, about half of patients showed multiple immunodominant subclonotypes.

Their specific antigens are unknown. Sequenced material: peripheral blood mononuclear cells. These receptors all stem from a man between 60 and 75 years old with T-cell large granular lymphocyte leukemia. Some clones in this sample may be carry-over from other donors' samples.

Only one count was recorded for this clone. The chain carries TRBV18 and TRBJ2-5; 12 nucleotides match TRBD1. There are 16 residues in the CDR3. V dropped 6 bases and J dropped 4; count of bases not matched to a gene: 9. Germline V gene data show CDR1 as KGHSH and CDR2 as LQKENI. CDR3 in amino acids: CASSPGTGGAGETQYF. CDR3 DNA: TGTGCCAGCTCCCCCGGGACAGGGGGCGCAGGAGAGACCCAGTACTTC.

The chain employs TRBV5-5 and TRBJ2-5, with 13 bases that match TRBD2. The V gene's germline CDR1 is SGHKS and CDR2 YYEKEE (reference sequence). The CDR3 is 19 amino acids. Trimming cost V 2 bases and J 2 bases; bases outside gene matches: 12. The CDR3: CASSFANTGLAGLQETQYF. CDR3 coding DNA: TGTGCCAGCAGCTTCGCTAATACGGGACTAGCGGGACTTCAAGAGACCCAGTACTTC.

The rearrangement links TRBV28 to TRBJ1-5, with 7 nucleotides matching TRBD1. V gave up 7 bases and J gave up 6 bases; unmatched junction bases: 12. The CDR3 loop spans 15 amino acids. From germline, CDR1 is MDHEN and CDR2 SYDVKM. CDR3 in amino acids: CASTSPKGASQPQHF. The CDR3 DNA follows: TGTGCCAGCACTAGCCCGAAGGGGGCTAGTCAGCCCCAGCATTTT.

The chain employs TRBV5-8 and TRBJ1-4; D is perhaps TRBD1 (6 bases). Germline CDR1 reads SGHTS; CDR2 reads YDEGEE. The CDR3 consists of 14 residues. The V end lost 4 bases, the J end lost 8 bases, and 15 bases lay between the germline ends. The CDR3 spells CASSRTGSGEKLFF. As DNA, the CDR3 is TGTGCCAGCAGCCGAACAGGGAGCGGGGAAAAACTGTTTTTT.

The chain has TRBV28 and TRBJ1-1; 7 nucleotides agree with TRBD1. The CDR3 contains 15 residues. The germline V gene encodes CDR1 MDHEN and CDR2 SYDVKM. The J segment lost 4 bases and the V segment lost 4 bases, leaving 9 bases of the junction unmatched. This chain's CDR3 is CASSYLTGMGTEAFF. Written as DNA, the CDR3 is TGTGCCAGCAGTTACCTGACAGGGATGGGCACTGAAGCTTTCTTT.

The J gene is TRBJ2-6, the V gene TRBV19; tentative D call: TRBD2 (5 bases). Trimming took off 8 bases at V and 0 bases at J, with 11 bases between the two ends. This CDR3 contains 15 residues. The V gene's germline CDR1 is LNHDA and CDR2 SQIVND (reference sequence). CDR3 nucleotides: TGTGCCAGTGGGCCGAGGGTCTCTGGGGCCAACGTCCTGACTTTC. Translating it yields CASGPRVSGANVLTF.

The gene calls are TRBV6-6 and TRBJ2-2; tentatively, D is TRBD2 (6 bases). This CDR3 spans 13 amino acids. V lost 6 bases to trimming and J lost 6 bases, with 11 bases between them. Germline CDR1 reads MNHNY; CDR2 reads SVGAGI (reference sequence). CDR3: CASRRLEPGELFF. The CDR3 DNA reads TGTGCCAGCAGGAGACTAGAACCCGGGGAGCTGTTTTTT.

This chain uses TRBV4-3 with TRBJ2-7, with 10 bases aligning to TRBD2. CDR3 length: 15 amino acids. Looked up from germline, CDR1 is LGHNA and CDR2 is YSLEER. The junction had 2 bases not matched to a gene; V was cut back by 1 base and J by 2 bases. The CDR3 sequence: CASSQAGTSAYEQYF. The CDR3 coding sequence is TGCGCCAGCAGCCAAGCGGGGACTAGCGCCTACGAGCAGTACTTC.

This sequence joins TRBV7-9 and TRBJ2-3, with 12 nucleotides matching TRBD2. The CDR3 totals 17 residues. CDR1 is SEHNR and CDR2 is FQNEAQ in the germline V gene (reference sequence). V trimming: 4 bases; J trimming: 2 bases; junction bases outside the gene matches: 7. The CDR3 protein is CASSWASGRGVTDTQYF. CDR3 nucleotide sequence: TGTGCCAGCAGCTGGGCTAGCGGGAGGGGTGTCACAGATACGCAGTATTTT. The full variable domain, its missing parts supplied by reference TRBV7-9 and TRBJ2-3, is DTGVSQNPRHKITKRGQNVTFRCDPISEHNRLYWYRQTLGQGPEFLTYFQNEAQLEKSRLLSDRFSAERPKGSFSTLEIQRTEQGDSAMYLCASSWASGRGVTDTQYFGPGTRLTVL.

This clone came up once. This rearrangement joins TRBV2 to TRBJ2-3; D gene uncertain. Trimming took 4 bases from V and 6 from J, leaving 11 bases between them. CDR3 size: 13 residues. From germline, CDR1 is SNHLY and CDR2 FYNNEI. The CDR3 DNA reads TGTGCCAGCAGTGTTTCACCTCGCGATACGCAGTATTTT. Its translation is CASSVSPRDTQYF.

The chain links TRBV5-1 to TRBJ2-7; 12 nucleotides match TRBD2. Germline loops: CDR1 SGHRS, CDR2 YFSETQ. The CDR3 has 17 amino acids. J gave up 4 bases and V 5 bases, and 13 bases lay outside the gene matches. The CDR3 DNA follows: TGCGCCAGCAGTCGGACCCCTCTAGCGGGAGGGAGTTACGAGCAGTACTTC. Translating it yields CASSRTPLAGGSYEQYF.

The rearrangement uses TRBV30 and TRBJ2-5, with D tentatively TRBD1 (6 bases). Germline loops: CDR1 GTSNPN, CDR2 SVGIG (reference sequence). Deletions cut 4 bases from V and 3 bases from J, with 12 bases between. CDR3 length equals 13 residues. The CDR3 protein is CAWTRTVEETQYF. CDR3 coding DNA: TGTGCCTGGACCCGGACAGTAGAAGAGACCCAGTACTTC.

As regards this clone: An end of the junction differs from the germline gene, which may be a read error. The chain is built from TRBV7-7 and TRBJ2-3, with no clear D. This CDR3 region has 14 residues. Germline lookup yields CDR1 SSHAT and CDR2 FNYEAQ (reference sequence). DNA for the CDR3: TGTGCTAGCAGCTTAAGCGTCATTGCAGATACGCAGTATTTT. Translated: CASSLSVIADTQYF.

The V gene is TRBV7-2, the J gene TRBJ2-5; D is tentatively TRBD1 or TRBD2 (5 bases each). This CDR3 comprises 16 residues. Trimming stripped 5 bases from V and 5 bases from J, with 21 bases between. The germline CDR1 and CDR2 sequences are SGHTA and FQGNSA. The DNA of the CDR3 is TGTGCCAGCAGCGAGGGGACCTCCAAGTGGATCGAGACCCAGTACTTC. Amino acid sequence: CASSEGTSKWIETQYF.

The chain uses TRBV29-1 and TRBJ2-2; D assignment may be TRBD1 or TRBD2 (5 bases each). CDR3 length: 15 residues. V lost 6 bases to trimming and J lost 5 bases, with 19 bases between them. Germline V gives CDR1 SQVTM, CDR2 ANQGSEA. The CDR3 DNA follows: TGCAGCGTGAGTCCCCTGGCAGGGAGAACCGGGGAGCTGTTTTTT. It yields the protein CSVSPLAGRTGELFF.

The rearrangement uses TRBV19 and TRBJ2-5; TRBD2 matches 15 bases. With 7 bases clipped from V and 1 base from J, the junction kept 4 bases outside the gene matches. CDR3 length: 16 residues. Germline V gene data show CDR1 as LNHDA and CDR2 as SQIVND (reference sequence). CDR3 DNA: TGTGCCAGTAACCCGGGACTAGCGGGAGGCCAAGAGACCCAGTACTTC. It specifies CASNPGLAGGQETQYF.

V usage is TRBV5-4 and J usage is TRBJ2-1, with 9 bases fitting TRBD2. Per germline, CDR1 SGHNT and CDR2 YYREEE (reference sequence). The CDR3 length is 17 residues. Trimming took 5 bases from V and 3 from J; bases not matched to a gene: 12. CDR3 nucleotides: TGTGCCAGCAGGCCCCGGACTAGCGAGATATACTACAATGAGCAGTTCTTC. This encodes CASRPRTSEIYYNEQFF. Full variable domain (rest looked up from reference TRBV5-4 and TRBJ2-1): ETGVTQSPTHLIKTRGQQVTLRCSSQSGHNTVSWYQQALGQGPQFIFQYYREEENGRGNFPPRFSGLQFPNYSSELNVNALELDDSALYLCASRPRTSEIYYNEQFFGPGTRLTVL.

The V gene is TRBV25-1, the J gene TRBJ2-2, with D possibly matching TRBD1 (6 bases). In germline, CDR1 is MGHDK, CDR2 SYGVNS. Between the trimmed V and J ends, which lost 6 bases and 5 bases, there was a span of 7 bases. There are 12 residues in the CDR3. The CDR3 sequence: CASSRGTGELFF. As DNA, the CDR3 is TGTGCCAGCAGCAGGGGTACCGGGGAGCTGTTTTTT.

The V call is TRBV7-3, the J call TRBJ2-1, with 9 bases lining up with TRBD2. Germline values: CDR1 SGHTA, CDR2 FQGTGA. V shed 3 bases and J 10 bases; nucleotides not matched to a gene: 1. This CDR3 region has 12 residues. The CDR3 sequence is CASSFLAGEQFF. As DNA, the CDR3 is TGTGCCAGCAGCTTTCTAGCGGGGGAGCAGTTCTTC.